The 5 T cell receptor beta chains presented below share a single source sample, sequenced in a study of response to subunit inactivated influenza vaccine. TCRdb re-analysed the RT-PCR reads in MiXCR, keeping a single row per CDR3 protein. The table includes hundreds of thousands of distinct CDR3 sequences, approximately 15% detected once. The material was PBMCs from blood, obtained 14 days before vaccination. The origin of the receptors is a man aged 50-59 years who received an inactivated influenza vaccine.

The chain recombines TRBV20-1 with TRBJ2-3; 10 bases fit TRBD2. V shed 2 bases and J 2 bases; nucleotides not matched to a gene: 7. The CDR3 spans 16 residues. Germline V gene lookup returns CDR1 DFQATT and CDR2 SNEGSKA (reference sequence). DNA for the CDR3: TGCAGTGCTAGATACCCTAGCGGGGGATCCACAGATACGCAGTATTTT. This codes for CSARYPSGGSTDTQYF.

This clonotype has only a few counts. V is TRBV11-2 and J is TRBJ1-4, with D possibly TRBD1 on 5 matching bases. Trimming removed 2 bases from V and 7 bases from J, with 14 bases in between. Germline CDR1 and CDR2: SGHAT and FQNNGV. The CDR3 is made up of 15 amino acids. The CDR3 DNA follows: TGTGCCAGCAGCTTAAAGGGGACCTGGGGTGAAAAACTGTTTTTT. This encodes CASSLKGTWGEKLFF.

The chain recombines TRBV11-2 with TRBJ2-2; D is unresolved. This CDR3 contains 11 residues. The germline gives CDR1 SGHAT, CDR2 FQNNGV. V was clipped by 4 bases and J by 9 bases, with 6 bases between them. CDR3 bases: TGTGCCAGCAGCTCCTCTTGGGAGCTGTTTTTT. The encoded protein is CASSSSWELFF.

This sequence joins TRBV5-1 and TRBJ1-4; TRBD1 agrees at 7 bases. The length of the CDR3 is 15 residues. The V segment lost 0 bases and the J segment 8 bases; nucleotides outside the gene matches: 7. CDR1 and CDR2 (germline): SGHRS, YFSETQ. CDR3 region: CASSLAGGREEKLFF. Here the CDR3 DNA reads TGCGCCAGCAGCTTGGCAGGGGGGCGCGAGGAAAAACTGTTTTTT. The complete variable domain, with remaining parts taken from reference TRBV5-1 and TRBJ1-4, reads KAGVTQTPRYLIKTRGQQVTLSCSPISGHRSVSWYQQTPGQGLQFLFEYFSETQRNKGNFPGRFSGRQFSNSRSEMNVSTLELGDSALYLCASSLAGGREEKLFFGSGTQLSVL.

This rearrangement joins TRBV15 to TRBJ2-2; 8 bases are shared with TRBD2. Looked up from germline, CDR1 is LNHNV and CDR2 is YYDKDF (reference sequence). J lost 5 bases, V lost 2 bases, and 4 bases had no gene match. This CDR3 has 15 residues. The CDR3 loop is CATSRNSGTTGELFF. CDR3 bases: TGTGCCACCAGCAGAAATAGCGGGACTACCGGGGAGCTGTTTTTT. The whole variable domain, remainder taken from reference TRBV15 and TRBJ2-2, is DAMVIQNPRYQVTQFGKPVTLSCSQTLNHNVMYWYQQKSSQAPKLLFHYYDKDFNNEADTPDNFQSRRPNTSFCFLDIRSPGLGDTAMYLCATSRNSGTTGELFFGEGSRLTVL.